This TCR beta chain is drawn from a study of Tregs in tolerant kidney transplant recipients. Findings and caveats of the study: Tolerant patients' donor-specific Tregs expanded beyond overall Tregs, suggesting antigen-driven growth.

V was pared by 5 bases and J by 4 bases, with 10 bases of the junction left unmatched. This CDR3 comprises 16 residues. Germline lookup yields CDR1 MGHRA and CDR2 YSYEKL. Regarding this clone: Its antigen is still unknown.

Data came from immunoSEQ multiplex PCR; TCRdb stores just in-frame clones and leaves some out. The data contain about 83,000 clones, 95% to 98% of them singletons. This receptor was taken from a human donor who received a combined kidney and bone marrow transplant. The sequencing here drew on CD4+ T cells from blood, taken before the transplant. This rearrangement joins TRBV4-1 to TRBJ2-5; 10 nucleotides align to TRBD1. The CDR3 DNA is TGCGCCAGCAGCGGACGGGACAGGGGATTTGGAGAGACCCAGTACTTC. Encoded protein: CASSGRDRGFGETQYF.